The entry below gives a single T cell receptor beta chain sequence along with its context. Germline CDR1 is SEHNR and CDR2 is FQNEAQ (reference sequence). This CDR3 has 12 residues. Trimming took off 7 bases at V and 5 bases at J, with 12 bases between the two ends. This record belongs to a study of blood T cell repertoires in COVID-19. Study context: Samples came from the United States, Italy and Spain, spanning acute and convalescent COVID-19. PBMCs, B-cell-depleted T cells, or T cells were the source of the cDNA or gDNA that made up the material.

As originally analysed: Quantification of nucleated cells was approximated via reference gene primer amplification. The table came from immunoSEQ multiplex PCR; TCRdb's copy has only in-frame clones and leaves some out. V and J calls and clone size come straight from that table; D and trimming were deduced from the DNA. The sample holds about 240,000 clones; approximately 90% are singletons and the top ten take more than 6%. This clonotype was obtained from a man aged 55 to 70 who had recovered from COVID-19. Sequencing input: peripheral blood. The rearrangement links TRBV7-9 to TRBJ2-7, with D hard to call. CDR3 residues: CASISSSHEQYF. CDR3 nucleotide sequence: TGTGCCAGCATCTCCTCGAGCCACGAGCAGTACTTC.